What follows are 14 T cell receptor beta chains derived from one specimen sequenced in a study of blood T cell repertoires in COVID-19. The repertoire was sequenced with immunoSEQ multiplex PCR; TCRdb's copy has only in-frame clones and lacks some. In the table there are approximately 230,000 clones, roughly three quarters of which are singletons. The sample consisted of peripheral blood. These receptors were obtained from a woman aged 40 to 50 with active or convalescent COVID-19.

The chain is built from TRBV5-1 and TRBJ2-1; a weak D match, TRBD1 (6 bases). V was shortened by 4 bases and J by 6 bases, with 17 bases between the two germline ends. In germline, CDR1 is SGHRS, CDR2 YFSETQ. CDR3 length: 15 amino acids. The CDR3 DNA is TGCGCCAGCAGCCCAGGACAGTGGAAAGGCAATGAGCAGTTCTTC. Translating gives CASSPGQWKGNEQFF.

This rearrangement joins TRBV12-3 or TRBV12-4 to TRBJ2-2, with D tentatively TRBD2 (6 bases). Trimming cost V 8 bases and J 9 bases, with 13 bases left between them. This CDR3 has 12 residues. The CDR3 DNA sequence: TGTGCCAGCCTTCCCGGAGGGAGGGAGCTGTTTTTT. This sequence encodes CASLPGGRELFF.

This clone has only one observation. J is TRBJ2-1 and V is TRBV5-1; 10 bases line up with TRBD2. The CDR3 has 15 amino acids. Germline V lookup: CDR1 SGHRS, CDR2 YFSETQ. Losses at the gene ends were 0 bases for V and 6 bases for J; bases not matched to a gene: 3. The CDR3 loop is CASSLELAGTNEQFF. The CDR3 DNA is TGCGCCAGCAGCTTGGAACTAGCGGGGACCAATGAGCAGTTCTTC.

The J gene is TRBJ1-6, the V gene TRBV5-6, with TRBD1 matching over 9 bases. V lost 4 bases to trimming and J lost 8 bases; unmatched junction nucleotides: 16. Germline loops: CDR1 SGHDT, CDR2 YYEEEE. The CDR3 has 18 residues. In DNA, the CDR3 is TGTGCCAGCAGCATCGACCTGGACAGGGGAGGAAGGGATTCACCCCTCCACTTT. This gives the protein CASSIDLDRGGRDSPLHF. Drawing the rest from reference TRBV5-6 and TRBJ1-6, the complete variable domain is DAGVTQSPTHLIKTRGQQVTLRCSPKSGHDTVSWYQQALGQGPQFIFQYYEEEERQRGNFPDRFSGHQFPNYSSELNVNALLLGDSALYLCASSIDLDRGGRDSPLHFGNGTRLTVT.

This clone was seen only a few times. The chain couples TRBV19 to TRBJ1-1; TRBD1 might be the D (5 bases). Deletions cut 5 bases from V and 7 bases from J, with 14 bases between. CDR1 is LNHDA, CDR2 SQIVND, per germline (reference sequence). The length of the CDR3 is 13 residues. The chain's CDR3 is CASSAQVHLEAFF. CDR3 nucleotides: TGTGCCAGTAGTGCACAGGTGCACCTTGAAGCTTTCTTT.

The chain has TRBV28 and TRBJ1-2; 10 bases are a match to TRBD1. The CDR3 has 15 amino acids. CDR1 is MDHEN, CDR2 SYDVKM, per germline. J was trimmed by 4 bases and V by 1 base; bases with no gene match: 3. CDR3 amino acids: CASSLSGQGTYGYTF. In DNA, the CDR3 is TGTGCCAGCAGTTTATCGGGACAGGGGACCTATGGCTACACCTTC.

The chain links TRBV2 to TRBJ1-4; D not resolved. The V end was cut by 6 bases, the J end by 0 bases, with 5 bases between. The CDR3 consists of 13 residues. Germline V gene data show CDR1 as SNHLY and CDR2 as FYNNEI. The CDR3 here is CASSSSTNEKLFF. CDR3 DNA: TGTGCCAGCAGCAGTTCAACTAATGAAAAACTGTTTTTT.

The CDR3 DNA is TGTGCCAGCAGAACAGGGCATGTCCCTGAAGCTTTCTTT. Amino acids: CASRTGHVPEAFF. The V and J genes are TRBV19 and TRBJ1-1; tentatively, D is TRBD1 (6 bases). V gave up 9 bases and J gave up 6 bases, with 17 bases separating them. Germline V gives CDR1 LNHDA, CDR2 SQIVND (reference sequence). The CDR3 has 13 residues.

This clone has only a few counts. V is TRBV29-1 and J is TRBJ1-3; no clear D gene. The germline gives CDR1 SQVTM, CDR2 ANQGSEA. This CDR3 contains 13 residues. With 6 bases removed from V and 4 bases from J, the gap between germline ends came to 13 bases. The CDR3 DNA follows: TGCAGCGTCGCTAGAGGAGGAGGAAACACCATATATTTT. It is translated as CSVARGGGNTIYF.

The chain is built from TRBV5-1 and TRBJ1-6; 10 nucleotides match TRBD1. CDR1 and CDR2 from the germline V gene are SGHRS and YFSETQ. The CDR3 sequence is 15 residues long. Trimming at V came to 4 bases and at J to 5 bases, leaving 3 bases not matched to a gene. The CDR3 DNA sequence: TGCGCCAGCAGCCTCGGGACAGGGGATAATTCACCCCTCCACTTT. Translating it yields CASSLGTGDNSPLHF.

As DNA, the CDR3 is TGTGCCAGCACCGACTTTGGGGGAGGGAATGAGCAGTTCTTC. Its translation: CASTDFGGGNEQFF. The chain employs TRBV6-5 and TRBJ2-1, with 7 bases aligning to TRBD2. CDR1 is MNHEY and CDR2 is SVGAGI in the germline V gene. The V and J ends lost 7 bases and 7 bases, in that order; junction bases with no gene match: 10. CDR3 size: 14 residues.

The CDR3 spells CASSLSGEPYNEQFF. DNA of the CDR3: TGTGCCAGCAGCCTTAGCGGGGAACCCTACAATGAGCAGTTCTTC. The gene calls are TRBV6-2 or TRBV6-3 and TRBJ2-1; 8 positions match TRBD2. CDR3 length equals 15 residues. V lost 6 bases, J lost 2 bases, and 6 bases stayed unmatched. The germline V gene has CDR1 MNHEY and CDR2 SVGEGT.

Only one count was recorded for this clone. The V and J genes are TRBV12-5 and TRBJ2-3; unclear D gene. This CDR3 is 12 amino acids long. Trimming pared 5 bases from V and 6 bases from J, leaving 9 bases between. Germline CDR1 is LGHNT and CDR2 is FRNRAP. The CDR3 is CASGPTRDTQYF. The CDR3, as DNA: TGTGCTAGTGGTCCGACGAGGGATACGCAGTATTTT.

V and J are TRBV30 and TRBJ1-2, with D tentatively TRBD1 (5 bases). Germline V CDR1 and CDR2: GTSNPN, SVGIG (reference sequence). The CDR3 extends over 12 amino acids. The germline V and J ends were trimmed by 4 bases and 4 bases, with 10 bases remaining between them. The CDR3 sequence is CAWTGKSYGYTF. In DNA form, the CDR3 reads TGTGCCTGGACAGGGAAGAGCTATGGCTACACCTTC.